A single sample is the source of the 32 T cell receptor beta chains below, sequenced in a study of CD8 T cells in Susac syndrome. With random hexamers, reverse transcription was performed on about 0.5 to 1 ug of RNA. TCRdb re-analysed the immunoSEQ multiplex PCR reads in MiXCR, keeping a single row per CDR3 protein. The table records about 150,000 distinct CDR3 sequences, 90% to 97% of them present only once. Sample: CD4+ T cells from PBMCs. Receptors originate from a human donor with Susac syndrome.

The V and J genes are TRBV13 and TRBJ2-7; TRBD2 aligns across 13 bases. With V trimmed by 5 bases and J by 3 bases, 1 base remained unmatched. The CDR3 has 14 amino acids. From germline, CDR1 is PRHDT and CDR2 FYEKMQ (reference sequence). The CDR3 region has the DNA TGTGCCAGCAGCACTAGCGGGAGGGACTACGAGCAGTACTTC. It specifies CASSTSGRDYEQYF. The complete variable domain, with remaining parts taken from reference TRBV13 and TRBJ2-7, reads AAGVIQSPRHLIKEKRETATLKCYPIPRHDTVYWYQQGPGQDPQFLISFYEKMQSDKGSIPDRFSAQQFSDYHSELNMSSLELGDSALYFCASSTSGRDYEQYFGPGTRLTVT.

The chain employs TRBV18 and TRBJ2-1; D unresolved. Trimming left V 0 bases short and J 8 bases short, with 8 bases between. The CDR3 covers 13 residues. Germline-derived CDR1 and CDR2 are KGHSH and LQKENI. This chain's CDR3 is CASSPPTLDEQFF. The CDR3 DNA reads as TGTGCCAGCTCACCACCAACGTTGGATGAGCAGTTCTTC.

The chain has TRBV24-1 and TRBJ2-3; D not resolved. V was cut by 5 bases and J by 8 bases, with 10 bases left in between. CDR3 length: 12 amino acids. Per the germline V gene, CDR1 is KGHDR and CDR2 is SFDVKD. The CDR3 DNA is TGTGCCACCAGTGCCCGTCCAGGTACGCAGTATTTT. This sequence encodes CATSARPGTQYF.

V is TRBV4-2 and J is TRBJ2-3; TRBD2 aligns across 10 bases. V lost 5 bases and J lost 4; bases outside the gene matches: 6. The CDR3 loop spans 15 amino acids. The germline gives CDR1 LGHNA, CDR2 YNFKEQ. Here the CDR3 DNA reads TGTGCCAGCAGCTCACAGCGGGAGGGGTCAGATACGCAGTATTTT. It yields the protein CASSSQREGSDTQYF.

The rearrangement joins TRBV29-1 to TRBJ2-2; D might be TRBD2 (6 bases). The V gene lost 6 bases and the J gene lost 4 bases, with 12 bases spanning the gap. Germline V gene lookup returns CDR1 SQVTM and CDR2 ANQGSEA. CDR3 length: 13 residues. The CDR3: CSVTVGGTGELFF. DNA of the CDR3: TGCAGCGTGACCGTGGGGGGCACCGGGGAGCTGTTTTTT.

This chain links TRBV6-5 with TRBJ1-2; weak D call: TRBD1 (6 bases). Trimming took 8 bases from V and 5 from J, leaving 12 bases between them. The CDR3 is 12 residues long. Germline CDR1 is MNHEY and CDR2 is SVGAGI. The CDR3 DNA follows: TGTGCCAGCGCAGGGGCAAATTATGGCTACACCTTC. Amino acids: CASAGANYGYTF.

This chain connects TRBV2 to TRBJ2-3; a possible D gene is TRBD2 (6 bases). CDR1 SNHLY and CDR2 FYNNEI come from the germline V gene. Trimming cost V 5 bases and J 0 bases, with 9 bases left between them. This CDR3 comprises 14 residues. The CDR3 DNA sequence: TGTGCCAGCAGTTCCGGGACTAGCACAGATACGCAGTATTTT. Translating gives CASSSGTSTDTQYF.

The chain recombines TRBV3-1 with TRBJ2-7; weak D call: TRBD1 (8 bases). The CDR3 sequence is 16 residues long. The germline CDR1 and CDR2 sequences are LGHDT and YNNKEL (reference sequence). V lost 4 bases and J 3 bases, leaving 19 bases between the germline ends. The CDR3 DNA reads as TGTGCCAGCAGCCCAGACAGGGGCAGGGGGGGCTACGAGCAGTACTTC. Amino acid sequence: CASSPDRGRGGYEQYF.

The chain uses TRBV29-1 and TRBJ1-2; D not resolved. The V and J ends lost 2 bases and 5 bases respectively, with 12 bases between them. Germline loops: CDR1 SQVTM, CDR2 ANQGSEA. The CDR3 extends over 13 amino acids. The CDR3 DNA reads TGCAGCGTTGAAAGGAGGACCCTATATGGCTACACCTTC. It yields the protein CSVERRTLYGYTF. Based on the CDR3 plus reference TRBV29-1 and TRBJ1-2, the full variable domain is SAVISQKPSRDICQRGTSLTIQCQVDSQVTMMFWYRQQPGQSLTLIATANQGSEATYESGFVIDKFPISRPNLTFSTLTVSNMSPEDSSIYLCSVERRTLYGYTFGSGTRLTVV.

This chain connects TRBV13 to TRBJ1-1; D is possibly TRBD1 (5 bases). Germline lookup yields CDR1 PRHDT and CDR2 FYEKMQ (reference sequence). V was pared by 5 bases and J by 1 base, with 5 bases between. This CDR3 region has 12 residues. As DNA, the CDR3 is TGTGCCAGCAGCACAGGGAACACTGAAGCTTTCTTT. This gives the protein CASSTGNTEAFF.

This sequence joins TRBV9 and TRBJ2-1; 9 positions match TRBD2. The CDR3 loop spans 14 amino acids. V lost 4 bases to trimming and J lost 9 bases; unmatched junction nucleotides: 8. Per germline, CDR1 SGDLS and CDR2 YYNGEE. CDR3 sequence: CASSPHVAGAEQFF. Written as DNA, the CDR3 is TGTGCCAGCAGCCCTCACGTAGCGGGAGCTGAGCAGTTCTTC.

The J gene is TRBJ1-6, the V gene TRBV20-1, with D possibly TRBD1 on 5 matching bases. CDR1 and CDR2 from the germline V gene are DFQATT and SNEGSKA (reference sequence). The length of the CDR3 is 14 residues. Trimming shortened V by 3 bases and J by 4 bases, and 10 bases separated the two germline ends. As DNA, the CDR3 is TGCAGTGCTAGTAAACGGACATATAATTCACCCCTCCACTTT. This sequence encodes CSASKRTYNSPLHF.

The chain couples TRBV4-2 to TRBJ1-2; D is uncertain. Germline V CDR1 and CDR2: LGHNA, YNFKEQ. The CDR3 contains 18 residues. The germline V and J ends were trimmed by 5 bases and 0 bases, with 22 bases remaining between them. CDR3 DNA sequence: TGTGCCAGCAGCACCCAGAGTCTGGCGGCAGGCCCTAACTATGGCTACACCTTC. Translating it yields CASSTQSLAAGPNYGYTF.

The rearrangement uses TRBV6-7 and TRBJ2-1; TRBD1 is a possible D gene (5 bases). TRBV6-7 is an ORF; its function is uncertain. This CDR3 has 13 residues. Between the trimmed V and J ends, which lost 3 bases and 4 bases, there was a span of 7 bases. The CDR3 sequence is CASSYGAYNEQFF. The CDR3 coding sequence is TGTGCCAGCAGTTATGGGGCGTACAATGAGCAGTTCTTC.

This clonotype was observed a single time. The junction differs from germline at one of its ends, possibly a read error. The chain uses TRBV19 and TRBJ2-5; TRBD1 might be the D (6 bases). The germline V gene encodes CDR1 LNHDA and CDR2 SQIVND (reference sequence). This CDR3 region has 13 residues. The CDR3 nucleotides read TGTGCTAGTAAGGGGGATCGACAAGAGACCCAGTACTTC. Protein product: CASKGDRQETQYF. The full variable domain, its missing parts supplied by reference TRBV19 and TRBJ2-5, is DGGITQSPKYLFRKEGQNVTLSCEQNLNHDAMYWYRQDPGQGLRLIYYSQIVNDFQKGDIAEGYSVSREKKESFPLTVTSAQKNPTAFYLCASKGDRQETQYFGPGTRLLVL.

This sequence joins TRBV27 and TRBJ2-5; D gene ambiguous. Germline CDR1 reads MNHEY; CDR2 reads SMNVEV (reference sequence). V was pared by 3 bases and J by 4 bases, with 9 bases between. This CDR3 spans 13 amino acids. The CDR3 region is CASSLIGRETQYF. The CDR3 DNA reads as TGTGCCAGCAGTTTGATCGGTCGAGAGACCCAGTACTTC.

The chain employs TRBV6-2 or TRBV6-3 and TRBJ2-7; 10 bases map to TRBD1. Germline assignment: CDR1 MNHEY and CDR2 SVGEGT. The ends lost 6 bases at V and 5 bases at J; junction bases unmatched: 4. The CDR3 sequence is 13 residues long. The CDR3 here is CASRATGGDEQYF. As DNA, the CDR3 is TGTGCCAGCAGAGCGACAGGGGGCGACGAGCAGTACTTC.

CDR3 in DNA: TGCAGCGTTGACGGGAATACAGATACGCAGTATTTT. Protein product: CSVDGNTDTQYF. The rearrangement links TRBV29-1 to TRBJ2-3; perhaps TRBD2 as D (5 bases). Trimming stripped 3 bases from V and 3 bases from J, with 7 bases between. The CDR3 runs to 12 residues. Germline values: CDR1 SQVTM, CDR2 ANQGSEA.

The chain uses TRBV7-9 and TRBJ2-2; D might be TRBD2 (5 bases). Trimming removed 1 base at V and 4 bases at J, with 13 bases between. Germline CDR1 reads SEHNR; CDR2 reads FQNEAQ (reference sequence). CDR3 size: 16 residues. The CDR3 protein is CASSLVSAEGTGELFF. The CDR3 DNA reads TGTGCCAGCAGCTTAGTCTCGGCAGAGGGCACCGGGGAGCTGTTTTTT.

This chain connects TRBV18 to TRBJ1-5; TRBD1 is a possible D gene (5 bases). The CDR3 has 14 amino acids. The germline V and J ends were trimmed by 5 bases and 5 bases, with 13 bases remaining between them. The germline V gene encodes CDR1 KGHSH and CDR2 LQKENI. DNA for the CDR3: TGTGCCAGCTCAGTCGACAGACAACATCAGCCCCAGCATTTT. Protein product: CASSVDRQHQPQHF.

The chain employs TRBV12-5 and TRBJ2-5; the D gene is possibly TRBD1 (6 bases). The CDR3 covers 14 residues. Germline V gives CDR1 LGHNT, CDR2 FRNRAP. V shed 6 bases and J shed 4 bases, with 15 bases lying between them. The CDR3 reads CASGPGTGRETQYF. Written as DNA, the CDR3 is TGTGCTAGTGGGCCGGGTACAGGGCGAGAGACCCAGTACTTC.

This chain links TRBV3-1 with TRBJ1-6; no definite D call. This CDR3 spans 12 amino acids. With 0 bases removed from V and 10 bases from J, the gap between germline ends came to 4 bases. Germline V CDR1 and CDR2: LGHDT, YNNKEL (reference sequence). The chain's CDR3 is CASSQEKSPLHF. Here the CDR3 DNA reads TGTGCCAGCAGCCAAGAAAAATCACCCCTCCACTTT.

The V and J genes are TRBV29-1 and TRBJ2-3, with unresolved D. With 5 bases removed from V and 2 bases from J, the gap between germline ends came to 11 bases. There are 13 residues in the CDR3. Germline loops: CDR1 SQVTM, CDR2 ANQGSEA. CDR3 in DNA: TGCAGCGTTAGACGGCTACACACAGATACGCAGTATTTT. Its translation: CSVRRLHTDTQYF.

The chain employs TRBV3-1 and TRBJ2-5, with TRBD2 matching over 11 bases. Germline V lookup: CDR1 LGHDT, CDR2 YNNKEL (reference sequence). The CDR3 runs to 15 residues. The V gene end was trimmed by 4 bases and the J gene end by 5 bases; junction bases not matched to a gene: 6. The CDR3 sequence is CASSPLAGGIETQYF. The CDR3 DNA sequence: TGTGCCAGCAGCCCGCTAGCGGGGGGTATTGAGACCCAGTACTTC.

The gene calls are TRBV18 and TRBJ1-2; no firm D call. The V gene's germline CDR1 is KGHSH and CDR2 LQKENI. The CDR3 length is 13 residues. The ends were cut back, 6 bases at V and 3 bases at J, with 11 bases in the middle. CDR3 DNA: TGTGCCAGCTCGGGAGACTCGTACTATGGCTACACCTTC. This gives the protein CASSGDSYYGYTF.

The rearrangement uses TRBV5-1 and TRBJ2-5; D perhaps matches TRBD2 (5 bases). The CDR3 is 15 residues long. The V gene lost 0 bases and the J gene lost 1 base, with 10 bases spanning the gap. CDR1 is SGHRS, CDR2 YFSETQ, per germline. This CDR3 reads CASSLGIRGQETQYF. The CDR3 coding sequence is TGCGCCAGCAGCTTGGGCATACGGGGCCAAGAGACCCAGTACTTC.

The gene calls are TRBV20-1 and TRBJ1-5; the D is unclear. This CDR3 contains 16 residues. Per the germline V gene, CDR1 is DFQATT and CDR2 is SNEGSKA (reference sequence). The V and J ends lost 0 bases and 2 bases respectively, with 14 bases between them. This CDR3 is CSARDPTGAGNQPQHF. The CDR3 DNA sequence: TGCAGTGCTAGAGACCCGACCGGAGCCGGCAATCAGCCCCAGCATTTT.

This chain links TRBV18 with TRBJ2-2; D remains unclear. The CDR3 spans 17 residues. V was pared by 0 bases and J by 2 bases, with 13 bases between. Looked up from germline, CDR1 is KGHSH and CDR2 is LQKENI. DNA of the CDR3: TGTGCCAGCTCACCACCGGCCCAGGCCACTAACACCGGGGAGCTGTTTTTT. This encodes CASSPPAQATNTGELFF. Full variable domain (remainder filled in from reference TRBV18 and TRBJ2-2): NAGVMQNPRHLVRRRGQEARLRCSPMKGHSHVYWYRQLPEEGLKFMVYLQKENIIDESGMPKERFSAEFPKEGPSILRIQQVVRGDSAAYFCASSPPAQATNTGELFFGEGSRLTVL.

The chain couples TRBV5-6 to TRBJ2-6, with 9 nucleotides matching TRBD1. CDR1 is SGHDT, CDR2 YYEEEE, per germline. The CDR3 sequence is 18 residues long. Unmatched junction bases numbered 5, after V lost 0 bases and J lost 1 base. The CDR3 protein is CASSLETGGLSGANVLTF. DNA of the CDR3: TGTGCCAGCAGCTTGGAAACAGGGGGCCTTTCTGGGGCCAACGTCCTGACTTTC.

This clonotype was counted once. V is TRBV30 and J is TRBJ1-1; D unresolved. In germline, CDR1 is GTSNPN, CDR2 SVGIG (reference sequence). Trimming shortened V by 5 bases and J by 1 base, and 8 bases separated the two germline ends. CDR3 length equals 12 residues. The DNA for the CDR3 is TGTGCCTGGCGTGACGGGAACACTGAAGCTTTCTTT. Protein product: CAWRDGNTEAFF.

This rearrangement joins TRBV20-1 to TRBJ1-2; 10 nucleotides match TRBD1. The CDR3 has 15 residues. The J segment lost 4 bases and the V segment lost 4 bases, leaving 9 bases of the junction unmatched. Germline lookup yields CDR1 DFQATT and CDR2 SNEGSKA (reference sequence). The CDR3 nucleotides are TGCAGTGCTAACGACAATCGACAGGGGGCCTATGGCTACACCTTC. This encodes CSANDNRQGAYGYTF.

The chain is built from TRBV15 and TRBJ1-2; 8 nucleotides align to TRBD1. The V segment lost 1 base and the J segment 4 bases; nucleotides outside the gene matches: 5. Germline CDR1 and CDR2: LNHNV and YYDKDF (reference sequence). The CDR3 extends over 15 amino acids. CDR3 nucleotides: TGTGCCACCAGCAGAGCTACAGGGGGGATCTATGGCTACACCTTC. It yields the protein CATSRATGGIYGYTF.